This TCR beta chain was profiled in a study of metastatic and nonmetastatic thyroid tumors. With 5 bases removed from V and 0 bases from J, the gap between germline ends came to 8 bases. This CDR3 region has 14 residues. Germline CDR1 MDHEN, CDR2 SYDVKM. Nobody among the patients had been given any treatment before thyroid surgery. In the original analysis: Built for papillary thyroid cancer, a distant-metastasis classifier drew on CDR3 differences across clinicopathological groups. TCRdb re-called clones via MiXCR from the PCR reads. These V and J calls rely on TCRdb rather than the paper's analysis. The table has roughly 25,000 clones, 13% seen once. This clone was observed at least ten times.

The clonotype comes from a female donor with papillary thyroid cancer or a benign thyroid nodule (not recorded which). Some clones in this sample may be carry-over from other donors' samples. This chain joins TRBV28 and TRBJ1-3; no clear D. Specimen: blood. The chain's CDR3 is CASSPDDSGNTIYF. The CDR3 DNA sequence: TGTGCCAGCAGTCCGGACGACTCTGGAAACACCATATATTTT.